These T cell receptor beta chains were read from a single sample in a study of blood T cells in healthy people across ages. TCRdb recomputed calls from the 5' RACE reads with MiXCR, one row per CDR3 protein. In the table there are about 760,000 distinct CDR3 sequences, approximately 53% of which are singletons. Sequencing was done on a sample of blood. The receptors were gathered from a man aged 40-49 years in good health. Each CDR3 is given with its conserved first and last residue. The D gene is left open where the match is weak. Size is omitted from some rows. Given values are once, few, many or a class for expanded clones.

D	size	J	V	CDR3	DNA
TRBD1	many	TRBJ1-2	TRBV20-1	CSARDLGQGEGYTF	TGCAGTGCTAGAGATCTCGGACAGGGAGAAGGCTACACCTTC
-	-	TRBJ2-3	TRBV29-1	CSVEAWGTDTQYF	TGCAGCGTTGAAGCATGGGGCACAGATACGCAGTATTTT
-	-	TRBJ2-5	TRBV7-2	CASSLGEGGPLYEQYF	TGTGCCAGCAGCTTAGGGGAGGGGGGGCCGCTCTATGAGCAGTACTTC
-	few	TRBJ2-3	TRBV9	CASSAGQLTDTQYF	TGTGCCAGCAGCGCAGGACAACTCACAGATACGCAGTATTTT
-	-	TRBJ2-7	TRBV11-3	CASSFNHNEQYF	TGTGCCAGCAGCTTTAATCACAATGAGCAGTACTTC
-	-	TRBJ1-1	TRBV7-9	CASSSNQGQNTEAFF	TGTGCCAGCAGCTCCAACCAGGGACAGAACACTGAAGCTTTCTTT
TRBD1	-	TRBJ1-5	TRBV6-5	CASSPPGDRGQPQHF	TGTGCCAGCAGCCCTCCCGGGGACAGGGGTCAGCCCCAGCATTTT
-	few	TRBJ2-5	TRBV4-3	CASSQRYRVGYNEQYF	TGCGCCAGCAGCCAACGATACAGGGTAGGCTACAATGAGCAGTACTTC
TRBD2	-	TRBJ2-4	TRBV3-1	CASSQVTSGGASNIQYF	TGTGCCAGCAGCCAAGTAACTAGCGGGGGGGCCTCGAACATTCAGTACTTC
-	few	TRBJ2-2	TRBV9	CASSVVWGNTGELFF	TGTGCCAGCAGCGTAGTCTGGGGGAACACCGGGGAGCTGTTTTTT
TRBD1	-	TRBJ1-5	TRBV2	CASSARGMDQPQHF	TGTGCCAGCAGTGCCAGGGGGATGGATCAGCCCCAGCATTTT
-	once	TRBJ2-5	TRBV29-1	CSVEGRLETQYF	TGCAGCGTTGAGGGTAGATTGGAGACCCAGTACTTC
-	few	TRBJ2-4	TRBV28	CASSSALGGPAGNIQYF	TGTGCCAGCAGTTCCGCTTTAGGGGGGCCCGCCGGAAACATTCAGTACTTC
-	-	TRBJ1-1	TRBV27	CASSLTGGRGYTEAFF	TGTGCCAGCAGCCTCACGGGAGGCAGGGGATACACTGAAGCTTTCTTT
-	-	TRBJ1-1	TRBV10-3	CAISYTGTEAFF	TGTGCCATCAGCTATACGGGCACTGAAGCTTTCTTT
-	once	TRBJ2-7	TRBV24-1	CATSDFSVGEESQYF	TGTGCCACCAGTGATTTCAGCGTAGGCGAAGAGTCCCAGTACTTC
-	-	TRBJ2-7	TRBV27	CASSLRGHGSYEQYF	TGTGCCAGCAGTTTAAGGGGCCACGGCTCCTACGAGCAGTACTTC
-	few	TRBJ2-1	TRBV29-1	CSARGDQSVNEQFF	TGCAGCGCTAGGGGGGACCAGTCGGTAAATGAGCAGTTCTTC
-	-	TRBJ2-1	TRBV7-8	CASSLMSGASISEQFF	TGTGCCAGCAGCTTAATGTCGGGGGCTTCGATAAGTGAGCAGTTCTTC
TRBD1	few	TRBJ2-1	TRBV29-1	CSVDRGSSQEQFF	TGCAGCGTTGACAGGGGGTCCTCCCAAGAGCAGTTCTTC
-	-	TRBJ1-1	TRBV27	CASSLSRRWVTEAFF	TGTGCCAGCAGTTTAAGTAGACGTTGGGTGACTGAAGCTTTCTTT
-	-	TRBJ2-6	TRBV6-2/TRBV6-3	CASSYSYSGANVLTF	TGTGCCAGCAGTTACTCTTACTCTGGGGCCAACGTCCTGACTTTC
TRBD1	-	TRBJ1-1	TRBV2	CASRPGQVPNTEAFF	TGTGCCAGCAGACCTGGACAGGTACCTAACACTGAAGCTTTCTTT
TRBD2	-	TRBJ2-1	TRBV4-2	CASSQDASGRGEQFF	TGTGCCAGCAGCCAAGACGCTAGCGGGAGGGGTGAGCAGTTCTTC
-	-	TRBJ1-2	TRBV3-1	CASSRGGADGYTF	TGTGCCAGCAGCCGTGGGGGGGCGGATGGCTACACCTTC
TRBD2	-	TRBJ2-3	TRBV11-3	CASSLGRGGRAPDTQYF	TGTGCCAGCAGCCTCGGAAGAGGCGGGAGGGCCCCAGATACGCAGTATTTT
-	-	TRBJ1-2	TRBV7-2	CASSSGAGANYGYTF	TGTGCCAGCAGCTCCGGGGCCGGGGCTAACTATGGCTACACCTTC
-	-	TRBJ1-1	TRBV5-1	CASSWRVITEAFF	TGCGCCAGCAGCTGGCGGGTGATCACTGAAGCTTTCTTT
TRBD1	once	TRBJ2-2	TRBV4-2	CASSASQGADTGELFF	TGTGCCAGCAGCGCATCACAGGGGGCAGACACCGGGGAGCTGTTTTTT
-	-	TRBJ1-2	TRBV20-1	CSARDPRDYGYTF	TGCAGTGCTAGAGATCCCAGAGACTATGGCTACACCTTC
-	-	TRBJ2-5	TRBV5-4	CASSSGAGIETQYF	TGTGCCAGCAGCTCCGGGGCAGGAATCGAGACCCAGTACTTC
-	once	TRBJ2-7	TRBV20-1	CSARSGSSYEQYF	TGCAGTGCTAGGTCCGGGAGTTCATACGAGCAGTACTTC
-	-	TRBJ2-1	TRBV4-3	CASSPRASHSSYNEQFF	TGCGCCAGCAGCCCGAGGGCCTCCCACAGCTCCTACAATGAGCAGTTCTTC
TRBD1	few	TRBJ2-7	TRBV9	CASSGSWDSTYEQYF	TGTGCCAGCAGCGGATCATGGGACAGCACATACGAGCAGTACTTC
TRBD2	-	TRBJ2-3	TRBV7-3	CASSLERGAGGDTQYF	TGTGCCAGCAGCTTAGAGAGGGGGGCGGGAGGAGATACGCAGTATTTT
-	-	TRBJ2-7	TRBV3-1	CASRGTLNYEQYF	TGTGCCAGCAGGGGGACTCTCAACTACGAGCAGTACTTC
-	-	TRBJ2-5	TRBV29-1	CSVDGTLSGETQYF	TGCAGCGTTGACGGGACTCTCTCAGGGGAGACCCAGTACTTC
-	-	TRBJ2-3	TRBV4-1	CASSPGAPTDTQYF	TGCGCCAGCAGCCCCGGGGCCCCTACAGATACGCAGTATTTT
-	-	TRBJ2-3	TRBV4-1	CASSQEKSDTQYF	TGCGCCAGCAGCCAAGAGAAGTCAGATACGCAGTATTTT
-	-	TRBJ1-2	TRBV5-1	CASSLTATQDYGYTF	TGCGCCAGCAGCTTGACAGCAACCCAGGACTATGGCTACACCTTC
TRBD1	-	TRBJ1-1	TRBV29-1	CSACLQGACTEAFF	TGCAGCGCATGCCTACAGGGGGCGTGCACTGAAGCTTTCTTT
-	-	TRBJ1-2	TRBV27	CASSPRGGEGYTF	TGTGCCAGCAGTCCCCGGGGGGGAGAAGGCTACACCTTC